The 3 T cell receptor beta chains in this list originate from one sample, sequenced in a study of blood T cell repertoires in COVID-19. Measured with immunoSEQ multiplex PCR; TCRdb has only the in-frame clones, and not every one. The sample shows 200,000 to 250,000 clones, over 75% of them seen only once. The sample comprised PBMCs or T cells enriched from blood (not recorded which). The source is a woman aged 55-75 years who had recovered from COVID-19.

Here the CDR3 reads CASSSQGVGETQYF. The CDR3 nucleotides read TGTGCCAGCAGCTCCCAGGGGGTTGGCGAGACCCAGTACTTC. This chain connects TRBV7-9 to TRBJ2-5, with 7 nucleotides matching TRBD1. Germline lookup yields CDR1 SEHNR and CDR2 FQNEAQ (reference sequence). This CDR3 has 14 amino acids. Germline trimming cut 4 bases from V and 5 bases from J; bases unmatched to any gene: 7. Full variable domain (missing parts from reference TRBV7-9 and TRBJ2-5): DTGVSQNPRHKITKRGQNVTFRCDPISEHNRLYWYRQTLGQGPEFLTYFQNEAQLEKSRLLSDRFSAERPKGSFSTLEIQRTEQGDSAMYLCASSSQGVGETQYFGPGTRLLVL.

CDR3 amino acids: CASRAGQGYNEQFF. As DNA, the CDR3 is TGTGCCAGCAGGGCTGGACAGGGCTACAATGAGCAGTTCTTC. This chain joins TRBV6-6 and TRBJ2-1, with TRBD1 matching 8 bases. CDR1 is MNHNY and CDR2 is SVGAGI in the germline V gene (reference sequence). V lost 6 bases to trimming and J lost 3 bases; unmatched junction nucleotides: 4. There are 14 residues in the CDR3.

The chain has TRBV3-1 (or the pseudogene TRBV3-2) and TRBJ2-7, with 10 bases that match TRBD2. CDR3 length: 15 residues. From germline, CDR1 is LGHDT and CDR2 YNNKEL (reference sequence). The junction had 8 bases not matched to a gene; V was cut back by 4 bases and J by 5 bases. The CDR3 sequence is CASSPGTSERNEQYF. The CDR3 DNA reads TGTGCCAGCAGCCCCGGGACTAGCGAAAGGAACGAGCAGTACTTC.